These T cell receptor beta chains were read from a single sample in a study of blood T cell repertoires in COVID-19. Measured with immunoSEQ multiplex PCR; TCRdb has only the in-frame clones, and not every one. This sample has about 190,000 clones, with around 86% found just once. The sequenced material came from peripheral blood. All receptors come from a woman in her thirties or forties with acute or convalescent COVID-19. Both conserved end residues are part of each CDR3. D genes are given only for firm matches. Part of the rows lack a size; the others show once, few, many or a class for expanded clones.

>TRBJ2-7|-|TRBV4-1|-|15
CASSQDLHSTYEQYF
TGCGCCAGCAGCCAAGATTTACACAGCACCTACGAGCAGTACTTC
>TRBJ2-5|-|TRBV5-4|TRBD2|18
CASSFRLAGGRVQETQYF
TGTGCCAGCAGCTTTAGACTAGCGGGAGGAAGAGTACAAGAGACCCAGTACTTC
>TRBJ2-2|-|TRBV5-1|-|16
CASSWRGLPNTGELFF
TGCGCCAGCAGCTGGAGGGGGCTCCCGAACACCGGGGAGCTGTTTTTT
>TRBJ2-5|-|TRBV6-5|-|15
CASSRRLPGQETQYF
TGTGCCAGCAGCCGCCGTCTGCCAGGTCAAGAGACCCAGTACTTC
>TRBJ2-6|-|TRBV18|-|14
CASSGSSGANVLTF
TGTGCCAGCTCCGGGAGCTCTGGGGCCAACGTCCTGACTTTC
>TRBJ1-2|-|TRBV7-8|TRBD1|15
CASSSRQGVYYGYTF
TGTGCCAGCAGCTCTCGACAGGGGGTTTACTATGGCTACACCTTC
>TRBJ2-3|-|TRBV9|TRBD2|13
CASSVGGTDTQYF
TGTGCCAGCAGCGTGGGGGGGACAGATACGCAGTATTTT
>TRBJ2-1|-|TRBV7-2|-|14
CASSSRSGYNEQFF
TGTGCCAGCAGCTCCCGCTCGGGTTACAATGAGCAGTTCTTC
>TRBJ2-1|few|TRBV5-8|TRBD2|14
CASSWGLAVNEQFF
TGTGCCAGCAGCTGGGGACTAGCGGTAAATGAGCAGTTCTTC
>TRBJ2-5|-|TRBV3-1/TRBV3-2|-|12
CASSPGRETQYF
TGTGCCAGCAGTCCGGGGAGAGAGACCCAGTACTTC
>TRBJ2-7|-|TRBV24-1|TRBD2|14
CATSDPGTSYEQYF
TGTGCCACCAGTGATCCCGGGACTAGCTACGAGCAGTACTTC
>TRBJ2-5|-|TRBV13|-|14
CASSPPRVGETQYF
TGTGCCAGCAGCCCCCCCAGGGTAGGAGAGACCCAGTACTTC
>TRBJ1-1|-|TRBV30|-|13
CAWAAGAGTEAFF
TGTGCCTGGGCCGCAGGGGCTGGCACTGAAGCTTTCTTT
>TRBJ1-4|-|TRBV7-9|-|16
CASSLPGQTTNEKLFF
TGTGCCAGCAGCTTACCAGGACAGACGACTAATGAAAAACTGTTTTTT
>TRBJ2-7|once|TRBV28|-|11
CASRYRGEQYF
TGTGCCAGCCGCTATCGGGGGGAGCAGTACTTC
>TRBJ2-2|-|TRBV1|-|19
CTSSQEPYSAGGDTGELFF
TGCACCAGCAGCCAAGAGCCATACTCGGCGGGGGGAGACACCGGGGAGCTGTTTTTT
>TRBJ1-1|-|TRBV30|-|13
CAWDLTGNTEAFF
TGTGCCTGGGACCTGACAGGGAACACTGAAGCTTTCTTT
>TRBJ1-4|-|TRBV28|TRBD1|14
CASGSTGGGEKLFF
TGTGCCAGCGGGTCGACAGGGGGGGGTGAAAAACTGTTTTTT
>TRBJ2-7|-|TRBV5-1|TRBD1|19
CASSFGLLGDRNHSYEQYF
TGCGCCAGCAGCTTTGGGCTTCTCGGGGACAGGAACCACTCCTACGAGCAGTACTTC
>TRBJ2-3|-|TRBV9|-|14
CASSVAALAGTQYF
TGTGCCAGCAGCGTAGCGGCACTGGCGGGTACGCAGTATTTT
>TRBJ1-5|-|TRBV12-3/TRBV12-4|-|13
CASSADQGQPQHF
TGTGCCAGCAGCGCTGACCAGGGCCAGCCCCAGCATTTT
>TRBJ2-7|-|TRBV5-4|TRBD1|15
CASSLGGTGSYEQYF
TGTGCCAGCAGCTTGGGTGGGACAGGGTCCTACGAGCAGTACTTC
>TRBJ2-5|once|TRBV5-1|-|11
CASSFSETQYF
TGCGCCAGCAGCTTCTCAGAGACCCAGTACTTC
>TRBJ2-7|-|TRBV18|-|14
CASSRTRTDYEQYF
TGTGCCAGCTCACGAACCCGGACAGACTACGAGCAGTACTTC
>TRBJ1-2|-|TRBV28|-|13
CASTFGLGAGYTF
TGTGCCAGCACCTTTGGGCTGGGCGCTGGCTACACCTTC
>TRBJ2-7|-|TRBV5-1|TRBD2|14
CASSPGLADYEQYF
TGCGCCAGCAGCCCGGGACTAGCGGACTACGAGCAGTACTTC
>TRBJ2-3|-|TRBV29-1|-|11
CSASRSDTQYF
TGCAGCGCCTCTCGGTCGGATACGCAGTATTTT
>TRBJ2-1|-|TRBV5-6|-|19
CASNPPGARDISADNEQFF
TGTGCCAGCAACCCCCCAGGGGCAAGAGATATCAGTGCAGACAATGAGCAGTTCTTC
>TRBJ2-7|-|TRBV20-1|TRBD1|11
CSAGQGNEQYF
TGCAGTGCTGGACAGGGTAACGAGCAGTACTTC
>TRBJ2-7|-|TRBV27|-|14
CASSLFGGEDEQYF
TGTGCCAGCAGTTTATTCGGGGGTGAGGACGAGCAGTACTTC
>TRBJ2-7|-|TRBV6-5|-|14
CASSPAGNGYEQYF
TGTGCCAGCAGTCCCGCCGGGAATGGTTACGAGCAGTACTTC
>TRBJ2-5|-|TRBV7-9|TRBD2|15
CASSLGLAGVGTQYF
TGTGCCAGCAGCCTCGGACTAGCGGGAGTAGGCACCCAGTACTTC
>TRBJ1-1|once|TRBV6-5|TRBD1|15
CASRRQGYWATEAFF
TGTGCCAGCAGGAGACAGGGGTATTGGGCCACTGAAGCTTTCTTT
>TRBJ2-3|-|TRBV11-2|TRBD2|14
CASSFRSGEDTQYF
TGTGCCAGCAGCTTCAGGAGCGGGGAAGATACGCAGTATTTT